The text below deals with one TCR beta chain. Its antigen remains undetermined. No quality values exist for individual bases; no much larger clone is one base distant. This entry is derived from a study of OX40 agonist ivuxolimab in advanced cancers. With regard to the full study: Ivuxolimab, which targeted the costimulatory receptor OX40 (CD134), was an agonistic, fully human IgG2 monoclonal antibody. Intravenous ivuxolimab was administered to patients every 2 weeks at six dose levels: 0.01, 0.1, 0.3, 1.5, 3 and 10 mg/kg. Among the roughly 50 dose-escalation patients, some 19 had hepatocellular carcinoma, 15 or so melanoma, 9 renal cell carcinoma and 9 head and neck cancer. A male proportion of roughly 85% and a mean age of about 60 years, ranging from roughly 23 to 79, were recorded for the dose-escalation cohort. Prior anti-PD-1, anti-PD-L1 or anti-CTLA-4 therapy was permitted, and less than 45% of dose-escalation patients had received checkpoint inhibitors. Three dose-escalation patients achieved partial responses, one with hepatocellular carcinoma and two with cutaneous melanoma. Peripheral TCRbeta sequencing aimed to test whether ivuxolimab altered TCR sequence diversity and caused clonal T-cell expansion. The monotherapy dose-escalation portion (N ≈ 50 patients) of the phase I ivuxolimab trial is reported in the paper. The full study reports these points: Low levels of normalized T-cell clonal expansion were also shown by some nonresponding patients. Clonal expansion of both CD4+ and CD8+ blood T cells was observed from baseline to week 6 at doses 0.1 to 3.0 mg/kg. After ivuxolimab, expanded clones were on average more numerous among CD8+ T cells than among CD4+ T cells. The antigen specificity of the clonally expanded peripheral T cells was not determined. In the 0.1-3.0 mg/kg groups, partial responders were among the patients with the lowest normalized peripheral clonal expansion, particularly in CD8+ T cells.

Patients with autoimmune disease history or receiving systemic immunosuppression were excluded from the trial. Peripheral blood for TCR sequencing was drawn from every dose cohort at baseline, at cycle 4 day 1 and at cycle 7 day 1. Samples were obtained from an open-label, multicenter, first-in-human phase I dose-escalation trial of ivuxolimab. Adults with locally advanced or metastatic melanoma, renal cell, hepatocellular, or head and neck squamous cell carcinoma were enrolled in the trial. Before TCR sequencing, CD4+ T cells and CD8+ T cells from peripheral blood were sorted into separate populations. To sequence the TCRbeta CDR3 region, genomic DNA was isolated from the sorted cells. The immunoSEQ Assay was used to sequence the TCRbeta CDR3 regions. The table was pulled from immuneACCESS by TCRdb, which kept in-frame rearrangements only. Such tables lose some clones; where checked, under half of the loss comes from unresolved V genes, and the rest has no known cause. The sample yields 45,000 to 60,000 clones; less than 90% were counted once. The ten largest clones capture 6.5% to 7.5% of the sample.

Compared with germline, V lacks 4 bases and J lacks 6 bases; bases without a gene match: 6. Sequences MNHNY (CDR1) and SVGAGI (CDR2) are obtained from the germline V gene (reference sequence). Counted from cysteine to phenylalanine, this CDR3 has 14 amino acids. The read is trimmed to its CDR3 DNA, 42 bases read in frame from base 1. In this chain, TRBV6-6 is recombined with TRBJ2-1, and 7 junction bases match TRBD2. This TCR was recovered from an adult with an advanced solid tumor such as melanoma, head and neck, liver or kidney cancer. Sequencing was performed on CD4+ or CD8+ T cells sorted from blood, taken in a trial of the OX40 agonist ivuxolimab. The CDR3 here reads CASSSHGGTNEQFF. The nucleotides are TGTGCCAGCAGTTCCCACGGGGGGACCAATGAGCAGTTCTTC.